Listed below are T cell receptor beta chains from one sample, sequenced in a study of regulatory T cells in long-lasting Graves disease. TCRdb independently ran MiXCR on the multiplex PCR reads; one entry per CDR3 protein. In the table there are 360,000 or so distinct CDR3 sequences, 12% of which are singletons. This sample was shared with a second study, whose subject was T cells in Graves' hyperthyroidism and ophthalmopathy.

The starting material was peripheral blood mononuclear cells (PBMCs), obtained at new diagnosis, from a patient treated with antithyroid drugs. The origin of the receptors is a woman aged 18-30 years with Graves disease. Both conserved end residues are trimmed from each CDR3.

v_call	j_call	cdr3_aa
TRBV28	TRBJ2-3	ASSPRGQADTDTQY
TRBV7-2	TRBJ1-5	ASSLPDGVSNQPQH
TRBV19	TRBJ2-1	ASSMTAGRSYNEQF
TRBV28	TRBJ1-1	ASSLTGRQEAF
TRBV19	TRBJ1-1	ASNDRGGTEAF
TRBV5-6	TRBJ1-4	ASSRPGTGDEKLF
TRBV6-5	TRBJ1-3	ASSFHRGTGNTIY
TRBV19	TRBJ1-1	ASSTVTGSREAF
TRBV7-8	TRBJ2-1	ASSSPHRGHKSSYNEQF
TRBV6-1	TRBJ2-2	ASKWGGSLRGTGELF
TRBV28	TRBJ1-2	ASIQSGGYYGYT
TRBV2	TRBJ2-3	ASRAGRGGTDTQY
TRBV11-3	TRBJ2-3	ASSLGGFTDTQY
TRBV28	TRBJ2-1	ASSFFVGNEQF
TRBV20-1	TRBJ1-2	SARDRRAAYYGYT
TRBV3-1	TRBJ2-1	ASSHLRLAESYNEQF
TRBV4-3	TRBJ1-6	ASSQRQARRDSPLH
TRBV30	TRBJ1-2	AWAPAILYGYT
TRBV12-3/TRBV12-4	TRBJ1-5	ASSTWGQVSNQPQH
TRBV5-1	TRBJ1-4	ASSLGDREGEKLF
TRBV20-1	TRBJ1-1	SALGRHTEAF
TRBV6-1	TRBJ1-2	ASAQGQLNYGYT
TRBV24-1	TRBJ2-3	ATSGTSGYHTDTQY
TRBV24-1	TRBJ2-1	ATSDNSGRGGHYNEQF
TRBV6-2/TRBV6-3	TRBJ2-1	ASSWDFSSPF
TRBV18	TRBJ2-1	TSSPELNEQF
TRBV27	TRBJ1-2	ASSDPGQGRYGYT
TRBV6-2/TRBV6-3	TRBJ1-3	ASSLGSLHSGNTIY
TRBV5-5	TRBJ1-5	ASSLLGRGNQPQH
TRBV29-1	TRBJ2-1	SGNSPGTSGF
TRBV7-9	TRBJ1-1	ASSLAAPEAF
TRBV6-1	TRBJ2-7	ASSVGISYEQY
TRBV29-1	TRBJ2-3	SVLPGLAGWGDTQY
TRBV27	TRBJ2-1	ASQDRHNEQF
TRBV15	TRBJ1-1	ATIKTGGTEAF
TRBV5-6	TRBJ1-1	ASSFYRAGTEAF
TRBV29-1	TRBJ1-2	SVGPSGENLRGYT
TRBV27	TRBJ2-2	ASSYLAGGPTGELF
TRBV7-9	TRBJ2-3	ASSLRWEDGTDTQY
TRBV12-3/TRBV12-4	TRBJ1-1	ASSFTQGMNTEAF
TRBV12-3/TRBV12-4	TRBJ1-1	ASSFQVFEAF
TRBV10-3	TRBJ2-1	AISDAVVELSGLGTPPNRQF
TRBV5-5	TRBJ2-7	ASNFGTSGAYEQY
TRBV3-1	TRBJ2-7	ASSQERRGRREQY
TRBV7-2	TRBJ1-2	ASSWSTGGYGYT
TRBV4-1	TRBJ1-2	ASSQPRQGSNYGYT
TRBV20-1	TRBJ2-5	SARVPALVVQSGTQY
TRBV28	TRBJ1-5	ASSFYEGDQPQH
TRBV27	TRBJ1-1	ASIPMAGVNTEAF
TRBV4-2	TRBJ1-4	ASSHNGGQVDEKLF
TRBV29-1	TRBJ2-5	SVGPRWGQETQY
TRBV15	TRBJ2-7	ATSSVLMVGEQY
TRBV20-1	TRBJ2-1	SATAAPGQF
TRBV7-2	TRBJ2-2	ASSLGTSGKWGTGELF
TRBV7-2	TRBJ2-7	ASSFRPGTSGGSSYEQY